This entry lists 16 T cell receptor beta chains sequenced from one sample in a study of high-grade serous ovarian cancer treatment subgroups. Generated by immunoSEQ multiplex PCR, the TCRdb table keeps only in-frame clones and is missing some. The sample gives thousands of clones, over 70% of which show up once; under 14% is in the top ten. Tumor samples were obtained before definitive surgery or chemotherapy. Sequenced sample: tumor tissue. These receptors all come from a human donor with high-grade serous ovarian cancer.

The CDR3 here is CASSLEVSGEQYF. The CDR3 coding sequence is TGTGCCAGCAGCTTAGAAGTTAGTGGCGAGCAGTACTTC. The rearrangement links TRBV7-6 to TRBJ2-7, with D unresolved. Germline V gene data show CDR1 as SGHVS and CDR2 as FNYEAQ. V lost 1 base and J 6 bases, leaving 10 bases between the germline ends. The CDR3 contains 13 residues.

The chain recombines TRBV7-2 with TRBJ2-2, with unresolved D. The germline V gene has CDR1 SGHTA and CDR2 FQGNSA. This CDR3 contains 14 residues. With 1 base removed from V and 6 bases from J, the gap between germline ends came to 9 bases. CDR3 nucleotides: TGTGCCAGCAGCTTAGTTGGGAATCCCGGGGAGCTGTTTTTT. Its translation: CASSLVGNPGELFF.

The chain employs TRBV19 and TRBJ2-7, with D unclear. The CDR3 length is 14 residues. V shed 7 bases and J shed 3 bases, with 16 bases lying between them. The germline V gene encodes CDR1 LNHDA and CDR2 SQIVND (reference sequence). The CDR3 loop is CASKKTATLYEQYF. CDR3 DNA sequence: TGTGCCAGTAAGAAAACCGCAACCCTCTACGAGCAGTACTTC.

The chain uses TRBV28 and TRBJ2-7; 7 bases agree with TRBD2. The CDR3 consists of 12 residues. CDR1 and CDR2 (germline): MDHEN, SYDVKM. The trim removed 3 bases at V and 5 bases at J, leaving 1 base unmatched. CDR3 nucleotide sequence: TGTGCCAGCAGTTTGGGAGGGGACGAGCAGTACTTC. Protein: CASSLGGDEQYF.

J is TRBJ2-5 and V is TRBV7-9; 7 bases agree with TRBD1. The J segment lost 5 bases and the V segment lost 2 bases, leaving 5 bases of the junction unmatched. Germline assignment: CDR1 SEHNR and CDR2 FQNEAQ (reference sequence). The CDR3 is 14 residues long. Here the CDR3 DNA reads TGTGCCAGCAGCTTAACAACAGGGGTGGAGACCCAGTACTTC. Encoded protein: CASSLTTGVETQYF.

V is TRBV10-1 and J is TRBJ2-1; D might be TRBD2 (5 bases). V was shortened by 2 bases and J by 7 bases, with 15 bases between the two germline ends. CDR1 is WNHNN and CDR2 is SYGVQD in the germline V gene (reference sequence). The length of the CDR3 is 15 residues. The CDR3 reads CASSETSGTWNEQFF. The DNA of the CDR3 is TGCGCCAGCAGTGAGACATCGGGAACCTGGAATGAGCAGTTCTTC.

The V and J genes are TRBV12-5 and TRBJ2-7, with 10 bases that match TRBD2. The CDR3 has 14 amino acids. J gave up 3 bases and V 8 bases, and 7 bases lay outside the gene matches. CDR1 is LGHNT and CDR2 is FRNRAP in the germline V gene. The CDR3 DNA reads as TGTGCTAGTCTGGCCGGGACTAGCGACTACGAGCAGTACTTC. Translated: CASLAGTSDYEQYF.

The V gene is TRBV7-2, the J gene TRBJ1-2; TRBD1 agrees at 7 bases. Trimming removed 3 bases from V and 4 bases from J; junction bases left unmatched: 5. Germline V gives CDR1 SGHTA, CDR2 FQGNSA. This CDR3 region has 14 residues. The CDR3 sequence is CASSFDRASYGYTF. The CDR3 bases are TGTGCCAGCAGCTTCGACAGGGCCTCCTATGGCTACACCTTC.

This chain uses TRBV2 with TRBJ2-7; TRBD1 agrees at 10 bases. The CDR3 spans 13 residues. Per germline, CDR1 SNHLY and CDR2 FYNNEI. Trimming removed 5 bases from V and 3 bases from J; junction bases left unmatched: 1. The chain's CDR3 is CASSWDRGYEQYF. DNA for the CDR3: TGTGCCAGCAGTTGGGACAGGGGCTACGAGCAGTACTTC.

The gene calls are TRBV28 and TRBJ2-7; 9 bases line up with TRBD2. The CDR3 spans 17 residues. Trimming removed 0 bases from V and 6 bases from J; junction bases left unmatched: 12. Per germline, CDR1 MDHEN and CDR2 SYDVKM. The CDR3 is CASSLWTERGAISEQYF. The CDR3 region has the DNA TGTGCCAGCAGTTTATGGACAGAGCGGGGGGCGATTTCCGAGCAGTACTTC.

This clone is termed large. V gene TRBV5-4 combines with J gene TRBJ2-7, with 9 bases lining up with TRBD1. J gave up 3 bases and V 4 bases, and 8 bases lay outside the gene matches. Germline V gives CDR1 SGHNT, CDR2 YYREEE (reference sequence). The CDR3 covers 15 residues. CDR3: CASSASGTGLYEQYF. The DNA for the CDR3 is TGTGCCAGCAGCGCGTCCGGGACAGGGCTCTACGAGCAGTACTTC.

V gene TRBV28 combines with J gene TRBJ1-1; 7 bases agree with TRBD1. Germline values: CDR1 MDHEN, CDR2 SYDVKM. Losses at the gene ends were 5 bases for V and 0 bases for J; bases not matched to a gene: 9. This CDR3 has 16 residues. CDR3 loop: CASSVPGQTMNTEAFF. The CDR3 coding sequence is TGTGCCAGCAGTGTACCGGGACAGACGATGAACACTGAAGCTTTCTTT.

V is TRBV11-2 and J is TRBJ2-3, with D hard to call. The ends were cut back, 1 base at V and 0 bases at J, with 8 bases in the middle. Per the germline V gene, CDR1 is SGHAT and CDR2 is FQNNGV. The CDR3 sequence is 15 residues long. The CDR3 is CASSLVGLSTDTQYF. DNA for the CDR3: TGTGCCAGCAGCTTAGTCGGGCTCAGCACAGATACGCAGTATTTT.

The J gene is TRBJ2-3, the V gene TRBV2; 12 bases are shared with TRBD2. The CDR3 consists of 16 residues. Germline assignment: CDR1 SNHLY and CDR2 FYNNEI. The V segment lost 5 bases and the J segment 3 bases; nucleotides outside the gene matches: 6. The CDR3: CASSSRLAGVTDTQYF. The CDR3 coding sequence is TGTGCCAGCAGTTCCCGACTAGCGGGAGTGACAGATACGCAGTATTTT. The variable domain in full, completed from reference TRBV2 and TRBJ2-3, reads EPEVTQTPSHQVTQMGQEVILRCVPISNHLYFYWYRQILGQKVEFLVSFYNNEISEKSEIFDDQFSVERPDGSNFTLKIRSTKLEDSAMYFCASSSRLAGVTDTQYFGPGTRLTVL.

The rearrangement links TRBV9 to TRBJ2-6; 11 bases map to TRBD1. This CDR3 region has 17 residues. The V and J ends lost 4 bases and 9 bases, in that order; junction bases with no gene match: 12. Germline-derived CDR1 and CDR2 are SGDLS and YYNGEE. This CDR3 reads CASSIGTGGGSGNVLTF. In nucleotides, the CDR3 is TGTGCCAGCAGCATCGGGACAGGGGGGGGTAGTGGCAACGTCCTGACTTTC.

By frequency in the sample, this clone is medium-sized. The chain links TRBV4-3 to TRBJ2-7; perhaps TRBD1 as D (6 bases). This CDR3 region has 15 residues. Germline V CDR1 and CDR2: LGHNA, YSLEER. Trimming took off 0 bases at V and 1 base at J, with 10 bases between the two ends. CDR3 in amino acids: CASSQDRGLSYEQYF. The CDR3 coding sequence is TGCGCCAGCAGCCAAGACAGGGGTCTATCCTACGAGCAGTACTTC.